These T cell receptor beta chains were read from a single sample in a study of cytomegalovirus exposure and HLA in healthy donors. Only in-frame clones appear in the TCRdb table, and some are missing; sequencing was by immunoSEQ multiplex PCR. This table holds roughly 36,000 clones, 80% found once. The sequencing input was PBMCs. The receptors were sampled from a male donor in good health and CMV-seronegative. CDR3s leave out the opening cysteine and the closing phenylalanine or tryptophan. D genes are given only for firm matches.

>-|TRBV6-5|13|TRBJ1-2
ASSYSPTGNYGYT
>TRBD1|TRBV25-1|11|TRBJ1-2
ASSHDREHGYT
>-|TRBV5-4|15|TRBJ1-3
ASSSIPRGRVGNTIY
>-|TRBV5-4|11|TRBJ1-1
ASREGVNTEAF
>-|TRBV4-3|14|TRBJ1-5
ASSQDLVRDNQPQH
>TRBD1|TRBV25-1|11|TRBJ1-1
ASRQGAGTEAF
>TRBD1|TRBV7-9|17|TRBJ1-4
ASSLGTGFMGPTNEKLF
>TRBD1|TRBV6-1|12|TRBJ2-5
ASRTGTGDETQY
>TRBD2|TRBV11-2|10|TRBJ2-5
ASRGGQETQY
>-|TRBV9|13|TRBJ1-1
ASSVGGTPNTEAF
>TRBD2|TRBV30|11|TRBJ2-1
ASNAGGPGEQF
>-|TRBV4-1|14|TRBJ2-5
ASSPRPVGLQETQY
>-|TRBV4-3|13|TRBJ2-7
ASSQESTPPYEQY
>TRBD2|TRBV28|14|TRBJ2-7
ASSFGPGLAGYEQY
>TRBD1|TRBV5-6|11|TRBJ2-7
ASSSGQYYEQY
>-|TRBV4-1|10|TRBJ2-3
ASSQEELTQY
>-|TRBV4-3|13|TRBJ1-1
ASSQDPGQDTEAF
>-|TRBV5-6|12|TRBJ2-2
ASSLHEAIGELF
>TRBD1|TRBV6-6|14|TRBJ2-2
ASSYSRTGSTGELF
>TRBD1|TRBV6-4|17|TRBJ2-1
ASSDMGQGAGCFYNEQF
>TRBD2|TRBV5-1|12|TRBJ2-1
ASIKSGAQNEQF
>-|TRBV6-5|11|TRBJ1-1
ASSVNRNTEAF
>TRBD2|TRBV28|14|TRBJ2-1
ASSTSGTSSVNEQF
>-|TRBV28|13|TRBJ1-5
ASTLGGTENQPQH
>TRBD2|TRBV27|18|TRBJ2-3
ASSLGKWSGNQFSTDTQY
>TRBD1|TRBV5-8|13|TRBJ1-1
ASSIPGTGGQRAF
>-|TRBV6-6|10|TRBJ2-7
ASSYVGYEQY
>-|TRBV5-1|12|TRBJ2-1
ASRSGSSYNEQF
>-|TRBV14|11|TRBJ2-5
ASSQNRAETQY
>TRBD1|TRBV19|12|TRBJ1-5
ASGGTGGNQPQH
>TRBD2|TRBV30|15|TRBJ2-1
AWSRMRGLAGVNEQF
>TRBD1|TRBV30|12|TRBJ2-2
ALSGGLDTGELF
>TRBD1|TRBV5-6|14|TRBJ1-2
ASSSSAGTGNYGYT
>TRBD1|TRBV6-5|11|TRBJ2-7
AAARDRGYEQY
>-|TRBV30|12|TRBJ1-5
AWGTSGGHQPQH
>-|TRBV7-8|12|TRBJ1-4
ASSLTEINEKLF
>-|TRBV5-1|11|TRBJ1-2
ASSLDNNYGYT
>-|TRBV7-2|13|TRBJ2-7
ASSATRAGGWEQY
>-|TRBV4-1|13|TRBJ1-5
ASSPVSARGHPQH
>-|TRBV5-1|11|TRBJ2-7
ASSFQFPYEQY
>-|TRBV6-1|15|TRBJ2-4
ASSEALGGLGKNIQY
>TRBD1|TRBV10-1|13|TRBJ1-6
ASSVQGRRNSPLH
>-|TRBV27|10|TRBJ1-5
ASRIQGQPQH
>TRBD1|TRBV6-5|12|TRBJ2-7
ASSGGQNSYEQY
>-|TRBV12-5|14|TRBJ1-1
ASSDTGVRGYTEAF
>-|TRBV9|14|TRBJ2-6
ASSVAQISGANVLT
>-|TRBV7-9|14|TRBJ1-4
ASSSSYRRTNEKLF
>-|TRBV7-2|12|TRBJ1-5
ASTPSGGDQPQH
>-|TRBV28|12|TRBJ1-1
ASSIHRQNTEAF
>-|TRBV29-1|9|TRBJ2-2
SARTSGELF